This T cell receptor beta chain was found in a study of regulatory T cells in long-lasting Graves disease. As for time point: newly diagnosed GD, antithyroid drugs for less than 3 months. Construction of the TCR library relied on RNA isolated from PBMCs. Regarding the study as a whole: Persistent disease favored TRBV28, TRBJ1-2 and TRBJ2-5.

CDR3 regions were amplified by Arm-PCR using iRepertoire HTBI primers to build TCR beta libraries. TCRdb itself ran the multiplex PCR reads through MiXCR, one entry per CDR3 protein. The sample consists of about 540,000 distinct CDR3 sequences, roughly 14% of them appearing once. V was shortened by 5 bases and J by 1 base, with 8 bases between the two germline ends. Germline values: CDR1 SEHNR, CDR2 FQNEAQ (reference sequence). The CDR3 totals 13 residues. This clonotype was observed at least ten times. Its antigen is still unknown. These records were also assigned to another study, of T cells in Graves' hyperthyroidism and ophthalmopathy.

This chain joins TRBV7-9 and TRBJ1-1; D unresolved. The sample here was peripheral blood mononuclear cells (PBMCs), taken at new diagnosis, from a patient treated with antithyroid drugs. This clonotype originated in a man aged 25-45 years with Graves disease. The DNA of the CDR3 is TGTGCCAGCAGCGTAGTCCGGAACACTGAAGCTTTCTTT. Translating it yields CASSVVRNTEAFF.